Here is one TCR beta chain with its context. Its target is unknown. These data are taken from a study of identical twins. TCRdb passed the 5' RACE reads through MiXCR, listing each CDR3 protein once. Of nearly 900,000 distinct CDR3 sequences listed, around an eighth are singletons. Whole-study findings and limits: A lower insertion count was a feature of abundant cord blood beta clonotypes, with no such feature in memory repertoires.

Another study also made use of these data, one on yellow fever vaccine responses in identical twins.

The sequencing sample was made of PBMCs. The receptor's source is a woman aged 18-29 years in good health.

The chain's CDR3 is CASSLDSLRQQFF. CDR3 coding DNA: TGTGCCAGCAGCTTAGACTCCCTGAGACAGCAGTTCTTC. The V gene is TRBV7-9, the J gene TRBJ2-1; D is unresolved. The CDR3 contains 13 residues. CDR1 is SEHNR, CDR2 FQNEAQ, per germline (reference sequence). V was trimmed by 1 base and J by 11 bases, leaving 12 bases between them.